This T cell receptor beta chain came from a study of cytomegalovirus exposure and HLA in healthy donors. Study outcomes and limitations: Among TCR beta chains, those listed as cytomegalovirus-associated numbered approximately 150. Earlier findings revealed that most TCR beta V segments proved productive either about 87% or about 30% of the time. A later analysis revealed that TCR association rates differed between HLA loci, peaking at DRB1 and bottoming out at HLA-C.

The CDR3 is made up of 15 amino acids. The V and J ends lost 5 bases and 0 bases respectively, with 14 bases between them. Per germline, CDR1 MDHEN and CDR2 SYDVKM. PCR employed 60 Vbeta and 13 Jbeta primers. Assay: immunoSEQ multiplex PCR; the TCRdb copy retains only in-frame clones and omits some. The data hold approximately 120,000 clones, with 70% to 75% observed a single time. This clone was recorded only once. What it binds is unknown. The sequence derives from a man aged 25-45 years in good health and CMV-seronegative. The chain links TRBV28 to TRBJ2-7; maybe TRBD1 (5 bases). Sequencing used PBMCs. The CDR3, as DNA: TGTGCCAGCAGTCTCAGGGTCTCATCCTCCTACGAGCAGTACTTC. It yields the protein CASSLRVSSSYEQYF.